The subject of this entry is one T cell receptor (beta chain). The antigen is undetermined. This specimen includes other DNA sequences encoding the same CDR3. The data derive from a study of shared clonotypes between healthy human individuals. Study-wide results and caveats: With four donors compared, around 4.7% of naive CD4 clonotypes were shared.

Samples underwent the assay at deep level. DNA at around 200 ng, 25,000 to 35,000 T cell genomes, went into sorted-subset replicate PCRs. Profiled with immunoSEQ multiplex PCR; TCRdb holds only in-frame clones, not every one. The repertoire holds more than 550,000 clones, with 72% as singletons. The V gene end was trimmed by 8 bases and the J gene end by 2 bases; junction bases not matched to a gene: 6. This CDR3 is 14 amino acids long. Germline V gene lookup returns CDR1 MDHEN and CDR2 SYDVKM. The rearrangement links TRBV28 to TRBJ2-1, with TRBD1 matching over 7 bases. This TCR came from a young woman in good health. The sequencing sample was made of memory CD4+ T cells sorted from blood. The subset was: CD45RA-negative fraction. The CDR3 is CASGTGTAYNEQFF. The CDR3 DNA reads as TGTGCCAGCGGAACCGGGACAGCCTACAATGAGCAGTTCTTC.